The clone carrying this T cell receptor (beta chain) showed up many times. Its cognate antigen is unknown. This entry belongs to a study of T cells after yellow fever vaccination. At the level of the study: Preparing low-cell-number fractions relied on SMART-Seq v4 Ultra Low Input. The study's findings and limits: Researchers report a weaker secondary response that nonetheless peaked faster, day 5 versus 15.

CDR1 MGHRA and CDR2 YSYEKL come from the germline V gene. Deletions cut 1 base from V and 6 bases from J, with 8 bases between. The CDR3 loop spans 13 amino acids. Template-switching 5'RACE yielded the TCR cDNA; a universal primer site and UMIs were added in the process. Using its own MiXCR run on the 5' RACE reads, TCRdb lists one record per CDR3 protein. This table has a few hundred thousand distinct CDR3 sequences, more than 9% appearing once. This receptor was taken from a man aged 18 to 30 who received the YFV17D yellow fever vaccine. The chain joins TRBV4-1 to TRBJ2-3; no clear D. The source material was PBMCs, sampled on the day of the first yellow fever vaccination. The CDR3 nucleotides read TGCGCCAGCAGCCAAGGTGGGGTGGATACGCAGTATTTT. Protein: CASSQGGVDTQYF.